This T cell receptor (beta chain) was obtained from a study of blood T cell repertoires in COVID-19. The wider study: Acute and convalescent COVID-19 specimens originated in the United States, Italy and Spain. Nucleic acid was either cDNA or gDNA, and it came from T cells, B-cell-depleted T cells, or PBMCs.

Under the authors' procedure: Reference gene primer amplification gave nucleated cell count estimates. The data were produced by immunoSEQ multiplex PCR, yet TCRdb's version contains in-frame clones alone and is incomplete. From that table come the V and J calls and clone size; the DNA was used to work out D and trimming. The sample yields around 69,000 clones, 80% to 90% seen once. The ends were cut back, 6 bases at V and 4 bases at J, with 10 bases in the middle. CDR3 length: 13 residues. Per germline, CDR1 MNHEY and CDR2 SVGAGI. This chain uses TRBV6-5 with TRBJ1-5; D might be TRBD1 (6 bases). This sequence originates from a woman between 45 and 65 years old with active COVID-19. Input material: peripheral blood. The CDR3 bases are TGTGCCAGCAGCCGGACAGCAAATCAGCCCCAGCATTTT. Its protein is CASSRTANQPQHF.